This TCR beta chain was obtained from a study of early T cells in non-severe SARS-CoV-2 infection. A single record per CDR3 protein comes from TCRdb applying MiXCR to the 5' RACE reads. The sample holds about 56,000 distinct CDR3 sequences, roughly an eighth seen once. The CDR3 spans 15 residues. Germline CDR1 LNHNV, CDR2 YYDKDF (reference sequence). V lost 0 bases, J lost 1 base, and 9 bases lay in between. This clonotype has at least ten counts. The TCR comes from an adult who was a healthcare worker with PCR-confirmed SARS-CoV-2 infection or an uninfected control (not recorded which). Sequencing used whole blood. The chain combines TRBV15 with TRBJ1-1; D perhaps matches TRBD1 (6 bases). The CDR3 DNA is TGTGCCACCAGCAGAGATAAGGGGGGGAACACTGAAGCTTTCTTT. This translates into CATSRDKGGNTEAFF.